This T cell receptor (beta chain) emerged from a study of blood T cell repertoires in COVID-19. Overall study context: The samples span acute and convalescent COVID-19 from the United States, Italy and Spain. PBMCs, B-cell-depleted T cells, or T cells were the source of the cDNA or gDNA that made up the material.

Per the study methods: The authors estimated nucleated cell counts from reference gene primer amplification. TCRdb's table, derived via immunoSEQ multiplex PCR, lists solely in-frame clones and lacks some. The DNA gave D and trimming, while V, J and clone size come from that table. The sample lists roughly 250,000 clones, around four fifths occurring once. The CDR3 runs 15 residues. The germline CDR1 and CDR2 sequences are MDHEN and SYDVKM. V lost 2 bases and J lost 2, with 12 bases in between. Sequences were obtained from peripheral blood. The receptor was derived from a woman aged 70-85 years with acute or convalescent COVID-19. The rearrangement joins TRBV28 to TRBJ1-2; D is possibly TRBD1 (5 bases). DNA for the CDR3: TGTGCCAGCAGTTTACCCGACAGCGCAAACTATGGCTACACCTTC. Residues: CASSLPDSANYGYTF.